These T cell receptor beta chains were read from a single sample in a study of CD4 T cells in relation to SARS-CoV-2 and coronaviruses. Sequencing was performed with immunoSEQ multiplex PCR; in TCRdb, only in-frame clones are kept and a portion is missing. The sample lists roughly 26,000 clones; 60% to 75% were seen once. Their cognate antigens are unknown. Sequences were obtained from CD4+ T cells from PBMCs, cultured in vitro. All receptors derive from a human donor in good health. Both conserved end residues are part of each CDR3. D genes are given only for firm matches. Some rows have no size entry. The others give once, few or many, or a class for an expanded clone.

size,D,V,J,CDR3,DNA
NA,NA,TRBV18,TRBJ1-2,CASSPRGESGYGYTF,TGTGCCAGCTCACCACGGGGGGAAAGTGGCTATGGCTACACCTTC
NA,NA,TRBV19,TRBJ1-4,CASRRGKLFF,TGTGCCAGTCGCCGCGGGAAACTGTTTTTT
NA,NA,TRBV5-1,TRBJ1-1,CASSRREGGNTEAFF,TGCGCCAGCAGCCGACGGGAGGGAGGGAACACTGAAGCTTTCTTT
NA,TRBD1,TRBV9,TRBJ1-2,CASSVEVTGAYGYTF,TGTGCCAGCAGCGTAGAGGTAACAGGGGCATATGGCTACACCTTC
NA,NA,TRBV14,TRBJ2-7,CASSQAGSYEQYF,TGTGCCAGCAGCCAAGCGGGCTCCTACGAGCAGTACTTC
few,NA,TRBV7-9,TRBJ2-1,CASSGRTDEQFF,TGTGCCAGCAGCGGGAGGACCGATGAGCAGTTCTTC
NA,TRBD1,TRBV5-1,TRBJ2-5,CASSSQGALIETQYF,TGCGCCAGCAGCTCACAGGGGGCGCTGATAGAGACCCAGTACTTC
NA,NA,TRBV7-9,TRBJ2-2,CASSLSGQRVGELFF,TGTGCCAGCAGCTTATCAGGACAGAGGGTCGGGGAGCTGTTTTTT
few,TRBD1,TRBV10-1,TRBJ1-5,CASSGTDNGAGGGNQPQHF,TGCGCCAGCTCGGGGACAGACAATGGGGCGGGTGGGGGCAATCAGCCCCAGCATTTT
NA,NA,TRBV7-9,TRBJ1-1,CASSLDLGRDTEAFF,TGTGCCAGCAGCTTAGATCTCGGCAGGGACACTGAAGCTTTCTTT
NA,TRBD1,TRBV5-6,TRBJ1-6,CASSMTGIGDSPLHF,TGTGCCAGCAGCATGACAGGGATTGGAGATTCACCCCTCCACTTT
once,NA,TRBV3-1/TRBV3-2,TRBJ2-5,CASRRQETQYF,TGTGCCAGCAGGCGCCAAGAGACCCAGTACTTC
NA,NA,TRBV6-5,TRBJ2-3,CASSFDGATDTQYF,TGTGCCAGCAGTTTCGACGGGGCAACAGATACGCAGTATTTT
NA,NA,TRBV3-1/TRBV3-2,TRBJ1-1,CASSQESWGEAFF,TGTGCCAGCAGCCAAGAATCTTGGGGTGAAGCTTTCTTT
once,TRBD2,TRBV7-2,TRBJ2-7,CASSPGGGWGEQYF,TGTGCCAGCAGCCCCGGGGGGGGATGGGGCGAGCAGTACTTC
NA,NA,TRBV4-3,TRBJ2-3,CASSQGHTDTQYF,TGCGCCAGCAGCCAGGGTCATACAGATACGCAGTATTTT
few,NA,TRBV27,TRBJ1-5,CASSSRRGPYQPQHF,TGTGCCAGCAGTTCTCGCCGGGGGCCGTATCAGCCCCAGCATTTT
once,NA,TRBV2,TRBJ1-5,CASSKGGREDQPQHF,TGTGCCAGCTCAAAGGGGGGGCGTGAGGATCAGCCCCAGCATTTT
NA,NA,TRBV19,TRBJ2-1,CASSIGDFADEQFF,TGTGCCAGTAGTATCGGAGACTTCGCCGATGAGCAGTTCTTC
NA,NA,TRBV5-1,TRBJ1-2,CASSRDHPGYGYTF,TGCGCCAGCAGTCGAGATCACCCCGGCTATGGCTACACCTTC
NA,NA,TRBV3-1/TRBV3-2,TRBJ1-6,CASSQDEPCRARSYNSPLHF,TGTGCCAGCAGCCAAGATGAGCCCTGCAGGGCTAGGTCCTATAATTCACCCCTCCACTTT